The rows below give T cell receptor beta chains drawn from one sample of a study of cytomegalovirus exposure and HLA in healthy donors. Clones were sequenced by immunoSEQ multiplex PCR, and TCRdb holds only the in-frame ones, with some missing. This table holds around 140,000 clones, approximately 75% found once. Specimen: PBMCs. These receptors were collected from a male donor in good health and CMV-seronegative. Each CDR3 is given without its conserved first and last residue.

v_call cdr3_aa
TRBV2 ASRYSGYGYT
TRBV11-3 ASSPTRGWVETQY
TRBV19 ASIGTGGTGELF
TRBV5-1 ASSLTGEGNTIY
TRBV6-1 ASGQVNYNEQF
TRBV30 AWREDEKLF
TRBV5-5 ASSRTGVGAYEQY
TRBV2 ASSGTGSFYGYT
TRBV4-2 ASSPTDTGELF
TRBV29-1 SVGTGGTDTQY
TRBV5-4 AITGDNEQF
TRBV7-2 ASSQLQGYEQY
TRBV7-2 ASSNYWGEGSGNTIY
TRBV7-3 ASSLRAASGGLPYNEQF
TRBV5-1 ASSLGLAGTDTQY
TRBV5-1 ASSLVPEADTQY
TRBV11-2 ASSPRGLAEETQY
TRBV18 ASSPRQPTNEKLF
TRBV5-1 ASRDSLGDEQF
TRBV13 ASSSSEGSRLGNTIY
TRBV4-2 ASSQRIGLAGVGTGELF
TRBV19 ASSRIDRADGELF
TRBV30 AWKGLLSRGYT
TRBV11-3 ASSPRGFSGNTIY
TRBV2 ASCDRDTDTQY
TRBV4-1 ASSQYAGNTEAF
TRBV19 ASSPRRGPGEQY
TRBV7-9 ASSFSRDTQETQY
TRBV7-8 ASSRPGQGLTEAF
TRBV4-1 ASSQEAGLLNSPLH
TRBV19 ASKLHGPLGDTEAF
TRBV9 ASSPSGGTYNEQF
TRBV13 ASSPRGGTRDLETQY
TRBV13 ASSDRNTGELF
TRBV6-1 ASSEVQGARTDTQY
TRBV7-2 ASSLSSGGSTGELF
TRBV6-6 ASSYGRRVNIQY
TRBV19 ASRPRGLNYGYT
TRBV6-6 ASSPDRDNEQF
TRBV7-9 ASSLGGSGANVLT
TRBV6-5 ASTLSPRTDTQY
TRBV29-1 SGDRGDEQY
TRBV2 ANLRDRNTDTQY
TRBV7-3 ASSPYSGGTGELF
TRBV29-1 SVWTAGGNTIY
TRBV7-2 ASSITGGETEAF
TRBV9 ASSVEASGRSTDTQY
TRBV6-5 ASRPGTSPTYEQY
TRBV6-1 ASSDGPGRVGQPQH
TRBV18 ASSPTGIYEQY
TRBV7-9 ASSFGDRGGNYGYT
TRBV6-7 ASSYSRWQGAFYSNQPQH
TRBV30 AWSVGPGRGNTIY
TRBV16 ASREGTGYADTEAF
TRBV29-1 SVGERTGVEKLF